This is a list of T cell receptor beta chains from one sample in a study of post-analysis software for immune sequencing data. TCRdb re-analysed the PCR reads in MiXCR, keeping a single row per CDR3 protein. The sample has about 400,000 distinct CDR3 sequences; around 37% are singletons. The sequencing input was blood. Receptors originate from a girl between 10 and 17 years old with multiple sclerosis. CDR3s include the opening cysteine and the closing phenylalanine or tryptophan. Each record gives: CDR3 length, V gene, J gene, D gene, clone size, CDR3 DNA, CDR3 protein. The D gene is left open where the match is weak. Rows may omit the clone size; those that give it use once, few, many or a size class.

length: 15
V: TRBV12-3/TRBV12-4
J: TRBJ2-3
D: .
size: few
DNA: TGTGCCAGCAGCCTAGGGGGGGCCGGCACAGATACGCAGTATTTT
CDR3: CASSLGGAGTDTQYF

length: 14
V: TRBV7-9
J: TRBJ2-1
D: TRBD1
size: few
DNA: TGTGCCAGCAGCCCCGGACAGGGGCGGGATGAGCAGTTCTTC
CDR3: CASSPGQGRDEQFF

length: 14
V: TRBV6-5
J: TRBJ2-3
D: .
size: .
DNA: TGTGTCAGCAAAGCGACAGGCTCCACAGATACGCAGTATTTT
CDR3: CVSKATGSTDTQYF

length: 16
V: TRBV7-9
J: TRBJ2-7
D: .
size: few
DNA: TGTGCCAGCAGCCGTGGATCGTCGGGACGGACCTACGAGCAGTACTTC
CDR3: CASSRGSSGRTYEQYF

length: 18
V: TRBV7-9
J: TRBJ1-3
D: .
size: few
DNA: TGTGCCAGCAGCTTCCCCAACAGGGCCGCTTTCTCTGGAAACACCATATATTTT
CDR3: CASSFPNRAAFSGNTIYF

length: 17
V: TRBV28
J: TRBJ2-4
D: .
size: few
DNA: TGTGCCAGCAGAACCGGGAGAAGGGAGTTTCCCAAAAACATTCAGTACTTC
CDR3: CASRTGRREFPKNIQYF

length: 18
V: TRBV4-1
J: TRBJ1-2
D: TRBD1
size: few
DNA: TGCGCCAGCAGCCAAGAATTCAAGGGACAGGGAGCTAACTATGGCTACACCTTC
CDR3: CASSQEFKGQGANYGYTF

length: 14
V: TRBV6-6
J: TRBJ2-7
D: TRBD1
size: .
DNA: TGTACCAGCAGGGCCGGACAGGGAACAGGCGAGCAGTACTTC
CDR3: CTSRAGQGTGEQYF

length: 16
V: TRBV4-2
J: TRBJ2-1
D: TRBD1
size: .
DNA: TGTGCCAGCAGCCCCTCCGGGACAGGGGGGTACAATGAGCAGTTCTTC
CDR3: CASSPSGTGGYNEQFF

length: 16
V: TRBV7-9
J: TRBJ1-2
D: .
size: .
DNA: TGTGCCAGCATCCCGGCAGAGGGGGGCTTCAACTATGGCTACACCTTC
CDR3: CASIPAEGGFNYGYTF

length: 17
V: TRBV11-2
J: TRBJ2-7
D: TRBD2
size: few
DNA: TGTGCCAGCATGTCCCTTGCGGGGGAATCTTCTTCCTACGAGCAGTACTTC
CDR3: CASMSLAGESSSYEQYF

length: 16
V: TRBV28
J: TRBJ1-6
D: .
size: .
DNA: TGTGCCAGCAGATCGTCCGGGGCAGGGACTAATTCACCCCTCCACTTT
CDR3: CASRSSGAGTNSPLHF

length: 16
V: TRBV5-1
J: TRBJ2-5
D: .
size: few
DNA: TGCGCCAGCAGCTCTCAACTCGGAGTGCTCCCAGAGACCCAGTACTTC
CDR3: CASSSQLGVLPETQYF

length: 14
V: TRBV5-1
J: TRBJ1-1
D: TRBD1
size: few
DNA: TGCGCCAGCAGGCAAACAGGGGTGAACACTGAAGCTTTCTTT
CDR3: CASRQTGVNTEAFF

length: 16
V: TRBV7-8
J: TRBJ1-1
D: .
size: .
DNA: TGTGCCAGCAGCTTAGCCCGGACAGAAATGAACACTGAAGCTTTCTTT
CDR3: CASSLARTEMNTEAFF

length: 13
V: TRBV2
J: TRBJ1-4
D: TRBD1
size: .
DNA: TGTGCCAGCAAGACAGGGCAGGATGAAAAACTGTTTTTT
CDR3: CASKTGQDEKLFF

length: 15
V: TRBV7-9
J: TRBJ2-3
D: .
size: .
DNA: TGTGCCAGCAGCTTCATACTCCAGGGCACAGATACGCAGTATTTT
CDR3: CASSFILQGTDTQYF

length: 14
V: TRBV12-3/TRBV12-4
J: TRBJ1-1
D: .
size: few
DNA: TGTGCCAGCAGGGTGACAGATACTAACACTGAAGCTTTCTTT
CDR3: CASRVTDTNTEAFF

length: 15
V: TRBV20-1
J: TRBJ2-7
D: .
size: .
DNA: TGCAGTGCTAGAGATTCTAAGCAGGGGTTCTACGAGCAGTACTTC
CDR3: CSARDSKQGFYEQYF

length: 13
V: TRBV6-5
J: TRBJ1-1
D: .
size: .
DNA: TGTGCCAGCAGTCCACACGGGGGGGGAGAAGCTTTCTTT
CDR3: CASSPHGGGEAFF

length: 12
V: TRBV3-1
J: TRBJ2-7
D: .
size: .
DNA: TGTGCCAGCTGTGGACTCCCGTCCGAGCAGTACTTC
CDR3: CASCGLPSEQYF

length: 12
V: TRBV5-1
J: TRBJ2-1
D: .
size: .
DNA: TGCGCCAGCAGCGCGATCTTCAATGAGCAGTTCTTC
CDR3: CASSAIFNEQFF